This T cell receptor (beta chain) was obtained from a study of CD8 T cells in Susac syndrome. Overall study findings and caveats: Several Susac-specific public clones appeared in CD8+ TEMRA repertoires, and about 16 in total CD8+ repertoires.

The count of this clonotype is one. Its specificity is unknown. An input of about 0.5 to 1 ug of RNA was subjected to reverse transcription using random hexamers. TCRdb independently ran MiXCR on the immunoSEQ multiplex PCR reads; one entry per CDR3 protein. The sample contains fewer than 95,000 distinct CDR3 sequences, approximately 96% of which appear only once. The CDR3 has 14 amino acids. From germline, CDR1 is SGHRS and CDR2 YFSETQ. V was shortened by 0 bases and J by 3 bases, with 10 bases between the two germline ends. The chain links TRBV5-1 to TRBJ2-7; D perhaps matches TRBD2 (7 bases). Sequenced input: CD8+ T cells from PBMCs. This receptor was identified in a human donor with Susac syndrome. CDR3 residues: CASSLGGGGYEQYF. The CDR3 DNA reads as TGCGCCAGCAGCTTGGGCGGGGGCGGCTACGAGCAGTACTTC.